Listed here are 14 T cell receptor beta chains from one sample, sequenced in a study of blood T cell repertoires in COVID-19 (TCRdb year 2020). The library came from the immunoSEQ multiplex PCR assay. TCRdb took this table from immuneACCESS and kept in-frame rearrangements with V and J called. Such tables lack part of the clones; where checked against another copy, unresolved V genes explain under half of the gap, and the rest is unexplained. This sample comprises 130,000 or so clones, approximately 83% of them detected only once. The ten largest make up about a sixth of the sample. Material for sequencing was peripheral blood. The receptors were gathered from a woman in her 50s who had recovered from COVID-19.

The chain combines TRBV11-2 with TRBJ2-5; 9 bases map to TRBD1. Trimming removed 3 bases from V and 5 bases from J; junction bases left unmatched: 7. The germline gives CDR1 SGHAT, CDR2 FQNNGV. The CDR3 is 15 residues long. The CDR3 coding sequence is TGTGCCAGCAGCTTTTGGACAGGGGTGGGGGAGACCCAGTACTTC. It translates to CASSFWTGVGETQYF.

This rearrangement joins TRBV7-2 to TRBJ2-1; possibly TRBD1 for D (6 bases). The CDR3 is 15 residues long. Germline values: CDR1 SGHTA, CDR2 FQGNSA. Between the trimmed V and J ends, which lost 1 base and 6 bases, there was a span of 13 bases. The CDR3 nucleotides are TGTGCCAGCAGCTTAGTGTGGGGGCCCTCCAATGAGCAGTTCTTC. Amino acid sequence: CASSLVWGPSNEQFF.

V gene TRBV6-5 combines with J gene TRBJ2-5; D is perhaps TRBD1 (6 bases). Germline loops: CDR1 MNHEY, CDR2 SVGAGI. This CDR3 is 15 amino acids long. V shed 5 bases and J shed 5 bases, with 18 bases lying between them. CDR3 protein: CASSTSGARLETQYF. DNA of the CDR3: TGTGCCAGCAGTACCTCAGGGGCCCGGTTGGAGACCCAGTACTTC.

CDR3 amino acids: CASSPTARRGTGELFF. CDR3 bases: TGTGCCAGCTCACCGACGGCCCGAAGGGGCACCGGGGAGCTGTTTTTT. V gene TRBV18 combines with J gene TRBJ2-2; perhaps TRBD1 as D (5 bases). The CDR3 is made up of 16 amino acids. V was cut by 3 bases and J by 4 bases, with 15 bases left in between. CDR1 KGHSH and CDR2 LQKENI come from the germline V gene.

In this sample, this clone turned up once. The rearrangement links TRBV6-5 to TRBJ1-2; 7 bases map to TRBD1. The V and J ends lost 4 bases and 4 bases, in that order; junction bases with no gene match: 9. Germline V gives CDR1 MNHEY, CDR2 SVGAGI. The CDR3 loop spans 15 amino acids. CDR3 coding DNA: TGTGCCAGCAGTTCCAGGACAGGAACTTCCTATGGCTACACCTTC. Residues: CASSSRTGTSYGYTF.

The chain joins TRBV2 to TRBJ2-4, with D unresolved. Trimming cost V 3 bases and J 7 bases, with 10 bases left between them. The CDR3 covers 13 residues. In germline, CDR1 is SNHLY, CDR2 FYNNEI. DNA of the CDR3: TGTGCCAGCAGTGAGACATTGAAGAACATTCAGTACTTC. This gives the protein CASSETLKNIQYF.

The chain combines TRBV28 with TRBJ1-2; D gene ambiguous. Trimming shortened V by 5 bases and J by 2 bases, and 9 bases separated the two germline ends. Germline V gene sequence: CDR1 MDHEN, CDR2 SYDVKM. This CDR3 has 13 residues. This CDR3 reads CASSESTNYGYTF. CDR3 bases: TGTGCCAGCAGTGAATCTACGAACTATGGCTACACCTTC.

Here the CDR3 reads CASRGTGGTSDTQYF. CDR3 sequence (DNA): TGTGCCAGCAGGGGGACAGGGGGAACCTCAGATACGCAGTATTTT. The rearrangement links TRBV2 to TRBJ2-3, with 11 bases lining up with TRBD1. The CDR3 runs 15 residues. V lost 6 bases to trimming and J lost 4 bases; unmatched junction nucleotides: 6. Germline-derived CDR1 and CDR2 are SNHLY and FYNNEI.

V gene TRBV6-2 or TRBV6-3 combines with J gene TRBJ2-7, with 11 bases aligning to TRBD2. The V and J ends lost 7 bases and 6 bases, in that order; junction bases with no gene match: 8. Germline V lookup: CDR1 MNHEY, CDR2 SVGEGT. This CDR3 is built from 14 residues. The CDR3 DNA sequence: TGTGCCAGCATCCCTAGCGGGAGGCTAGGCGAGCAGTACTTC. Amino acids: CASIPSGRLGEQYF.

The chain combines TRBV19 with TRBJ1-1; tentative D call: TRBD1 (6 bases). Germline lookup yields CDR1 LNHDA and CDR2 SQIVND (reference sequence). The CDR3 loop spans 14 amino acids. Trimming removed 5 bases from V and 1 base from J, with 11 bases in between. For the CDR3, the DNA is TGTGCCAGTAGTCAGGGGCGCGGGAACACTGAAGCTTTCTTT. As protein: CASSQGRGNTEAFF.

J is TRBJ2-1 and V is TRBV7-7; D is perhaps TRBD1 (6 bases). Per the germline V gene, CDR1 is SSHAT and CDR2 is FNYEAQ (reference sequence). The CDR3 loop spans 13 amino acids. Trimming took 3 bases from V and 4 from J, leaving 7 bases between them. CDR3 region: CASSLDRYNEQFF. The CDR3, as DNA: TGTGCCAGCAGCTTGGACAGATACAATGAGCAGTTCTTC. Full variable domain (outside the CDR3, taken from reference TRBV7-7 and TRBJ2-1): GAGVSQSPRYKVTKRGQDVTLRCDPISSHATLYWYQQALGQGPEFLTYFNYEAQPDKSGLPSDRFSAERPEGSISTLTIQRTEQRDSAMYRCASSLDRYNEQFFGPGTRLTVL.

Many counts were recorded for this clone. Here the CDR3 DNA reads TGTGCCAGCAGCTCGCTGTTTTTT. It translates to CASSSLFF. The chain uses TRBV7-9 and TRBJ1-4; no clear D gene. There are 8 residues in the CDR3. The V end lost 4 bases, the J end lost 14 bases, and 2 bases lay between the germline ends. Germline assignment: CDR1 SEHNR and CDR2 FQNEAQ (reference sequence).

The chain recombines TRBV28 with TRBJ2-1; 7 bases align to TRBD2. V trimming: 5 bases; J trimming: 9 bases; junction bases outside the gene matches: 10. In germline, CDR1 is MDHEN, CDR2 SYDVKM. The CDR3 sequence is 14 residues long. The CDR3 region is CASSAPGGSGEQFF. The CDR3 DNA reads as TGTGCCAGCAGTGCCCCCGGGGGGAGCGGTGAGCAGTTCTTC.

The chain couples TRBV6-2 or TRBV6-3 to TRBJ2-3; 12 bases fit TRBD2. CDR1 MNHEY and CDR2 SVGEGT come from the germline V gene. CDR3 length: 16 residues. With V trimmed by 5 bases and J by 4 bases, 7 bases remained unmatched. The CDR3, as DNA: TGTGCCAGCAGTCGACGACTAGCGGGAGCGGCAGATACGCAGTATTTT. This translates into CASSRRLAGAADTQYF.